A selection of T cell receptor beta chains follows, all from one sample in a study of T cells after posttransplantation cyclophosphamide. Sequencing was performed with immunoSEQ multiplex PCR; in TCRdb, only in-frame clones are kept and a portion is missing. The repertoire holds about 15,000 clones, with approximately 81% as singletons. The sequencing here drew on PBMCs, taken 350 to 400 days after allogeneic stem cell transplant with calcineurin inhibitor and methotrexate. Receptors were obtained from a male patient under 35 who received an allogeneic stem cell transplant from a related donor, was CMV-positive, and had no GVHD. The T cells may come from the graft donor. Each CDR3 is given with its conserved first and last residue. D genes are given only for firm matches. Size is omitted from some rows. Given values are once, few, many or a class for expanded clones.

CDR3 DNA: TGTGCCTGGAGCCACACAGATACGCAGTATTTT
CDR3 protein: CAWSHTDTQYF
clone size: .
J gene: TRBJ2-3
D gene: .
V gene: TRBV30

CDR3 DNA: TGTGCCAGCAGGCTAGCGGAGGTAGGGAACATTCAGTACTTC
CDR3 protein: CASRLAEVGNIQYF
clone size: .
J gene: TRBJ2-4
D gene: TRBD2
V gene: TRBV2

CDR3 DNA: TGTGCCAGCAGTTTCCCGGGCACTGAAGCTTTCTTT
CDR3 protein: CASSFPGTEAFF
clone size: .
J gene: TRBJ1-1
D gene: .
V gene: TRBV5-5

CDR3 DNA: TGTGCCAGCAGTTCGGGGGGGATTTCCTACAATGAGCAGTTCTTC
CDR3 protein: CASSSGGISYNEQFF
clone size: .
J gene: TRBJ2-1
D gene: TRBD2
V gene: TRBV28

CDR3 DNA: TGTGCCAGCAGCTTAGGGAATTCGTGGCCGAGGAATGAGCAGTTCTTC
CDR3 protein: CASSLGNSWPRNEQFF
clone size: once
J gene: TRBJ2-1
D gene: .
V gene: TRBV13

CDR3 DNA: TGCAGCGTTAGGCAAGCGGTCCGTGAGCAGTTCTTC
CDR3 protein: CSVRQAVREQFF
clone size: .
J gene: TRBJ2-1
D gene: .
V gene: TRBV29-1

CDR3 DNA: TGTGCCAGCAGCCAAGATCCTAGCGACTCCTACAATGAGCAGTTCTTC
CDR3 protein: CASSQDPSDSYNEQFF
clone size: once
J gene: TRBJ2-1
D gene: .
V gene: TRBV14

CDR3 DNA: TGTGCCAGCAGTTTGTCAGGGGGCTCTGAAGCTTTCTTT
CDR3 protein: CASSLSGGSEAFF
clone size: .
J gene: TRBJ1-1
D gene: TRBD1
V gene: TRBV28

CDR3 DNA: TGTGCCAGCAGCGTATCGGCGAAGGGGCAAGATGGCTACACCTTC
CDR3 protein: CASSVSAKGQDGYTF
clone size: .
J gene: TRBJ1-2
D gene: .
V gene: TRBV9

CDR3 DNA: TGTGCCAGCAGCTTAGCGCAGGGCGCCCACCACGAGCAGTACTTC
CDR3 protein: CASSLAQGAHHEQYF
clone size: .
J gene: TRBJ2-7
D gene: .
V gene: TRBV7-2

CDR3 DNA: TGTGCCATCAGTCACACAGGAGAACCCAGTGAGCAGTTCTTC
CDR3 protein: CAISHTGEPSEQFF
clone size: .
J gene: TRBJ2-1
D gene: .
V gene: TRBV10-3

CDR3 DNA: TGTGCCAGCAGCCGAGAGGGTAATTCACCCCTCCACTTT
CDR3 protein: CASSREGNSPLHF
clone size: .
J gene: TRBJ1-6
D gene: .
V gene: TRBV13

CDR3 DNA: TGTGCCAGCTCACCACTTTCGGCAGGGGGCCAACAAGAGACCCAGTACTTC
CDR3 protein: CASSPLSAGGQQETQYF
clone size: .
J gene: TRBJ2-5
D gene: TRBD1
V gene: TRBV18

CDR3 DNA: TGTGCCAGTAGTATTGTGACAGGGGGGTTCGGTGAGCAGTTCTTC
CDR3 protein: CASSIVTGGFGEQFF
clone size: .
J gene: TRBJ2-1
D gene: TRBD1
V gene: TRBV19

CDR3 DNA: TGTGCCAGCAGCCCCCCAGGAAACTATGGCTACACCTTC
CDR3 protein: CASSPPGNYGYTF
clone size: .
J gene: TRBJ1-2
D gene: .
V gene: TRBV7-2

CDR3 DNA: TGTGCCAGCAGCCCCGGGGATAGGGATCAGCCCCAGCATTTT
CDR3 protein: CASSPGDRDQPQHF
clone size: .
J gene: TRBJ1-5
D gene: .
V gene: TRBV16

CDR3 DNA: TGTGCCAGCAGCCGAGGGGGGGAGCGCACAGATACGCAGTATTTT
CDR3 protein: CASSRGGERTDTQYF
clone size: .
J gene: TRBJ2-3
D gene: .
V gene: TRBV7-2

CDR3 DNA: TGTGCCAGCAGTGACTCGACGGGAATGGGCAATGAGCAGTTCTTC
CDR3 protein: CASSDSTGMGNEQFF
clone size: .
J gene: TRBJ2-1
D gene: .
V gene: TRBV6-4

CDR3 DNA: TGTGCCAGCAGGAGGACAGACATGAACACTGAAGCTTTCTTT
CDR3 protein: CASRRTDMNTEAFF
clone size: .
J gene: TRBJ1-1
D gene: .
V gene: TRBV6-1

CDR3 DNA: TGCGCCAGCAGCCAGGCCCTTGCAGTGGGGCTAGCCAAAAACATTCAGTACTTC
CDR3 protein: CASSQALAVGLAKNIQYF
clone size: .
J gene: TRBJ2-4
D gene: .
V gene: TRBV4-1

CDR3 DNA: TGTGCCAGTACCCCCGGGACAGACTACAATGAGCAGTTCTTC
CDR3 protein: CASTPGTDYNEQFF
clone size: .
J gene: TRBJ2-1
D gene: TRBD1
V gene: TRBV19

CDR3 DNA: TGTGCCAGCGCATTAGGCGGGCGGGGCGCCTACACCTTC
CDR3 protein: CASALGGRGAYTF
clone size: .
J gene: TRBJ1-2
D gene: .
V gene: TRBV7-6

CDR3 DNA: TGTGCCAGCAGCTTAGAGGCTAGCTTCCACGAGCAGTACTTC
CDR3 protein: CASSLEASFHEQYF
clone size: .
J gene: TRBJ2-7
D gene: .
V gene: TRBV11-2

CDR3 DNA: TGTGCCAGCAGCTTGCTGGACAGGGTCACTGAAGCTTTCTTT
CDR3 protein: CASSLLDRVTEAFF
clone size: .
J gene: TRBJ1-1
D gene: TRBD1
V gene: TRBV5-6

CDR3 DNA: TGTGCCAGCAGCCCCAACCGGGGGGGCGGGAAGGCCAGTGAGCAGTTCTTC
CDR3 protein: CASSPNRGGGKASEQFF
clone size: .
J gene: TRBJ2-1
D gene: TRBD2
V gene: TRBV11-3

CDR3 DNA: TGCGCCAGCAGCCCTGCCTTGAGCTACGAGCAGTACTTC
CDR3 protein: CASSPALSYEQYF
clone size: .
J gene: TRBJ2-7
D gene: .
V gene: TRBV5-1

CDR3 DNA: TGTGCCAGCAGTTTAGGCCGGGGGGGAAACACAGATACGCAGTATTTT
CDR3 protein: CASSLGRGGNTDTQYF
clone size: .
J gene: TRBJ2-3
D gene: TRBD2
V gene: TRBV27

CDR3 DNA: TGTGCCAGCAGCCCGCGACAGGGGACTAGCGCAAACTCCTACGAGCAGTACTTC
CDR3 protein: CASSPRQGTSANSYEQYF
clone size: .
J gene: TRBJ2-7
D gene: TRBD2
V gene: TRBV11-3

CDR3 DNA: TGTGCCAGCTCGCGGACAACTGGGGCCAACGTCCTGACTTTC
CDR3 protein: CASSRTTGANVLTF
clone size: .
J gene: TRBJ2-6
D gene: .
V gene: TRBV18

CDR3 DNA: TGTGCCAGCAGTTTACGCCGGGACAGGAATTATTCACCCCTCCACTTT
CDR3 protein: CASSLRRDRNYSPLHF
clone size: once
J gene: TRBJ1-6
D gene: TRBD1
V gene: TRBV28

CDR3 DNA: TGCGCCAGCAGCCAAGATAGAGTCGGGACAGGGACTTTTGAGGGCTACACCTTC
CDR3 protein: CASSQDRVGTGTFEGYTF
clone size: .
J gene: TRBJ1-2
D gene: TRBD1
V gene: TRBV4-3

CDR3 DNA: TGTGCCAGCAGTCCCCCTTACGAGCAGTACTTC
CDR3 protein: CASSPPYEQYF
clone size: .
J gene: TRBJ2-7
D gene: .
V gene: TRBV27

CDR3 DNA: TGCGCCAGCTCGAGACTAGCGGGCCCGAACACCGGGGAGCTGTTTTTT
CDR3 protein: CASSRLAGPNTGELFF
clone size: .
J gene: TRBJ2-2
D gene: TRBD2
V gene: TRBV5-1

CDR3 DNA: TGTGCCAGCACCTATCAGTTCCCAGGGGGCGAGAATGAAAAACTGTTTTTT
CDR3 protein: CASTYQFPGGENEKLFF
clone size: .
J gene: TRBJ1-4
D gene: TRBD1
V gene: TRBV28

CDR3 DNA: TGTGCCAGCAGCCAACTAGCGGGAGTGACAGATACGCAGTATTTT
CDR3 protein: CASSQLAGVTDTQYF
clone size: .
J gene: TRBJ2-3
D gene: TRBD2
V gene: TRBV7-9

CDR3 DNA: TGTGCCAGCAGGGTCTGGAGTAGCAATCAGCCCCAGCATTTT
CDR3 protein: CASRVWSSNQPQHF
clone size: .
J gene: TRBJ1-5
D gene: .
V gene: TRBV28

CDR3 DNA: TGTGCCAGCAGCTTTCGAGCGGGACGCACAGATACGCAGTATTTT
CDR3 protein: CASSFRAGRTDTQYF
clone size: .
J gene: TRBJ2-3
D gene: TRBD2
V gene: TRBV7-3

CDR3 DNA: TGTGCCAGCAGCGTCCAGGGTATCAGTGAGCAGTTCTTC
CDR3 protein: CASSVQGISEQFF
clone size: .
J gene: TRBJ2-1
D gene: .
V gene: TRBV9

CDR3 DNA: TGTGCCAGCAGCCTGACAGGGGAAACAACTAATGAAAAACTGTTTTTT
CDR3 protein: CASSLTGETTNEKLFF
clone size: .
J gene: TRBJ1-4
D gene: TRBD1
V gene: TRBV5-6

CDR3 DNA: TGTGCCAGCAGTTACGGGGCGCGTGATCAGCCCCAGCATTTT
CDR3 protein: CASSYGARDQPQHF
clone size: once
J gene: TRBJ1-5
D gene: .
V gene: TRBV6-6

CDR3 DNA: TGTGCCAGCAGCGACAAGACGAAGTACAATGAGCAGTTCTTC
CDR3 protein: CASSDKTKYNEQFF
clone size: .
J gene: TRBJ2-1
D gene: .
V gene: TRBV7-3

CDR3 DNA: TGTGCCAGCAGCCCCACCCTAGGGAGCCCGGGGGAGCAGTACTTC
CDR3 protein: CASSPTLGSPGEQYF
clone size: .
J gene: TRBJ2-7
D gene: .
V gene: TRBV7-2

CDR3 DNA: TGTGCCATCAGTAGCAGCTCCTACAGTGAGCAGTTCTTC
CDR3 protein: CAISSSSYSEQFF
clone size: .
J gene: TRBJ2-1
D gene: .
V gene: TRBV10-3

CDR3 DNA: TGTGCTAGCAGCTTAGCTCTGGGAGGCGGAGATGAGCAGTTCTTC
CDR3 protein: CASSLALGGGDEQFF
clone size: .
J gene: TRBJ2-1
D gene: .
V gene: TRBV7-7

CDR3 DNA: TGTGCCAGCAGCTTAGCCCAGGGGGATGAGCAGTTCTTC
CDR3 protein: CASSLAQGDEQFF
clone size: .
J gene: TRBJ2-1
D gene: TRBD1
V gene: TRBV7-6

CDR3 DNA: TGTGCCAGCAGTGAAACCCCAGGGGGCGCGGGGAGTGAGCAGTTCTTC
CDR3 protein: CASSETPGGAGSEQFF
clone size: .
J gene: TRBJ2-1
D gene: TRBD1
V gene: TRBV6-1

CDR3 DNA: TGTGCCAGCAGCCATGGGACAGGGGGAGGAAAAGCTTTCTTT
CDR3 protein: CASSHGTGGGKAFF
clone size: .
J gene: TRBJ1-1
D gene: TRBD1
V gene: TRBV16

CDR3 DNA: TGTGCCAGCAGCCAACAGGGCGGCTCCTACGAGCAGTACTTC
CDR3 protein: CASSQQGGSYEQYF
clone size: .
J gene: TRBJ2-7
D gene: .
V gene: TRBV7-7

CDR3 DNA: TGTGCCAGCAGTGAATTAGGGGCAGCGAGCACAGATACGCAGTATTTT
CDR3 protein: CASSELGAASTDTQYF
clone size: .
J gene: TRBJ2-3
D gene: .
V gene: TRBV25-1

CDR3 DNA: TGCGCCAGCAGCCAAGATCTGTCAGATATCAGGGAAAAACTGTTTTTT
CDR3 protein: CASSQDLSDIREKLFF
clone size: few
J gene: TRBJ1-4
D gene: .
V gene: TRBV4-1

CDR3 DNA: TGTGCCAGCACCGACAGGGCCTACGAGCAGTACTTC
CDR3 protein: CASTDRAYEQYF
clone size: .
J gene: TRBJ2-7
D gene: TRBD1
V gene: TRBV6-6

CDR3 DNA: TGTGCCATCAGGACACAAACCTCCTACGAGCAGTACTTC
CDR3 protein: CAIRTQTSYEQYF
clone size: .
J gene: TRBJ2-7
D gene: .
V gene: TRBV10-3

CDR3 DNA: TGTGCCAGCATCCTCACCGGGACTCAAATCTACGAGCAGTACTTC
CDR3 protein: CASILTGTQIYEQYF
clone size: .
J gene: TRBJ2-7
D gene: .
V gene: TRBV28

CDR3 DNA: TGTGCCAGCAGCGACTCTAGCGGGGGGGGACGGGTGCGGGATGAGCAGTTCTTC
CDR3 protein: CASSDSSGGGRVRDEQFF
clone size: .
J gene: TRBJ2-1
D gene: TRBD2
V gene: TRBV11-3

CDR3 DNA: TGTGCCAGCAGTTATCCGGGGGGCTTCCTCACGAATGAGCAGTTCTTC
CDR3 protein: CASSYPGGFLTNEQFF
clone size: once
J gene: TRBJ2-1
D gene: .
V gene: TRBV28

CDR3 DNA: TGTGCCAGTAGTAATTATAACTATGGCTACACCTTC
CDR3 protein: CASSNYNYGYTF
clone size: .
J gene: TRBJ1-2
D gene: .
V gene: TRBV19

CDR3 DNA: TGTGCCATCAGTGAGTCGGGGACTCCTCCCTACGAGCAGTACTTC
CDR3 protein: CAISESGTPPYEQYF
clone size: few
J gene: TRBJ2-7
D gene: .
V gene: TRBV10-3

CDR3 DNA: TGTGCCAGCTCACCAGGAGGTCCTTCCCTGGGAGAAGAGACCCAGTACTTC
CDR3 protein: CASSPGGPSLGEETQYF
clone size: .
J gene: TRBJ2-5
D gene: .
V gene: TRBV18

CDR3 DNA: TGTGCCAGCAGCCAAGTGGGAGGTAGTACGAACGAGCAGTACTTC
CDR3 protein: CASSQVGGSTNEQYF
clone size: .
J gene: TRBJ2-7
D gene: .
V gene: TRBV4-2

CDR3 DNA: TGTGCCAGCAGCCGGACTGGAAAGATCTACGAGCAGTACTTC
CDR3 protein: CASSRTGKIYEQYF
clone size: .
J gene: TRBJ2-7
D gene: .
V gene: TRBV7-8